One sample yielded the 20 T cell receptor beta chains listed below, sequenced in a study of cytomegalovirus exposure and HLA in healthy donors. The repertoire was sequenced with immunoSEQ multiplex PCR; TCRdb's copy has only in-frame clones and lacks some. This table holds around 140,000 clones, more than 75% found once. The sequenced sample consisted of PBMCs. Receptors were obtained from a man aged 18 to 29 in good health and CMV-seropositive.

This clone was detected only once. The chain has TRBV5-1 and TRBJ2-5; 11 bases are a match to TRBD1. The V gene's germline CDR1 is SGHRS and CDR2 YFSETQ. The V gene end was trimmed by 4 bases and the J gene end by 7 bases; junction bases not matched to a gene: 6. There are 14 residues in the CDR3. For the CDR3, the DNA is TGCGCCAGCAGCGTCCGGGGACAGGGGGGGACCCAGTACTTC. The encoded protein is CASSVRGQGGTQYF.

J is TRBJ2-7 and V is TRBV25-1; 9 bases agree with TRBD2. V lost 0 bases, J lost 4 bases, and 7 bases stayed unmatched. The CDR3 extends over 16 amino acids. CDR1 and CDR2 from the germline V gene are MGHDK and SYGVNS. In nucleotides, the CDR3 is TGTGCCAGCAGTGAATATGTTGGCGGGAGGGTTTACGAGCAGTACTTC. Its protein product is CASSEYVGGRVYEQYF.

This sequence joins TRBV28 and TRBJ1-2; maybe TRBD1 (5 bases). This CDR3 has 16 residues. V gave up 5 bases and J gave up 4 bases, with 20 bases separating them. From germline, CDR1 is MDHEN and CDR2 SYDVKM. The CDR3 sequence is CASSVAGTSGLYGYTF. CDR3 bases: TGTGCCAGCAGTGTAGCCGGGACCTCGGGACTCTATGGCTACACCTTC.

This clone came up once. This chain connects TRBV19 to TRBJ1-1; D might be TRBD1 (6 bases). V was pared by 3 bases and J by 0 bases, with 8 bases between. Germline CDR1 reads LNHDA; CDR2 reads SQIVND (reference sequence). This CDR3 has 14 amino acids. In nucleotides, the CDR3 is TGTGCCAGTAGTATTGGGACATTGAACACTGAAGCTTTCTTT. This codes for CASSIGTLNTEAFF.

The J gene is TRBJ1-3, the V gene TRBV28; D perhaps matches TRBD1 (5 bases). The CDR3 extends over 13 amino acids. The V end lost 10 bases, the J end lost 5 bases, and 15 bases lay between the germline ends. The germline CDR1 and CDR2 sequences are MDHEN and SYDVKM. In DNA, the CDR3 is TGTGCCACCGAGAAAGGGGCTCGAAACACCATATATTTT. It specifies CATEKGARNTIYF.

The genes are TRBV6-5 and TRBJ1-6; 8 bases match TRBD1. The CDR3 has 14 amino acids. Germline CDR1 and CDR2: MNHEY and SVGAGI. Losses at the gene ends were 9 bases for V and 7 bases for J; bases not matched to a gene: 8. CDR3 in amino acids: CASANRGNNSPLHF. CDR3 nucleotide sequence: TGTGCCAGTGCTAACAGGGGGAACAATTCACCCCTCCACTTT.

Only a few counts were recorded for this clone. The chain combines TRBV5-8 with TRBJ1-2; weak D call: TRBD1 (5 bases). Germline CDR1 reads SGHTS; CDR2 reads YDEGEE. V lost 2 bases and J lost 2, with 10 bases in between. The CDR3 has 14 residues. CDR3 amino acids: CASSFREGNYGYTF. The CDR3 bases are TGTGCCAGCAGCTTTAGGGAGGGGAACTATGGCTACACCTTC.

The V and J genes are TRBV11-2 and TRBJ1-2, with TRBD1 identical over 8 bases. The ends lost 0 bases at V and 7 bases at J; junction bases unmatched: 13. CDR3 length equals 17 residues. Germline V gene data show CDR1 as SGHAT and CDR2 as FQNNGV. This CDR3 reads CASSLDTPNGQGGGYTF. CDR3 sequence (DNA): TGTGCCAGCAGCTTAGATACCCCCAACGGACAGGGTGGTGGCTACACCTTC.

The chain employs TRBV30 and TRBJ1-2, with 10 bases identical to TRBD1. The junction had 10 bases not matched to a gene; V was cut back by 3 bases and J by 0 bases. Germline CDR1 reads GTSNPN; CDR2 reads SVGIG (reference sequence). This CDR3 contains 17 residues. In DNA, the CDR3 is TGTGCCTGGAGATTAAAGGACAGGGGGAATTCTAACTATGGCTACACCTTC. Its protein product is CAWRLKDRGNSNYGYTF.

V gene TRBV5-1 combines with J gene TRBJ2-7, with 7 positions matching TRBD1. Germline V gene sequence: CDR1 SGHRS, CDR2 YFSETQ. CDR3 size: 15 residues. V shed 4 bases, J shed 0 bases, and the junction held 7 bases outside the gene matches. As DNA, the CDR3 is TGCGCCAGCAGCAAGACCCGGGACAGCTCCTACGAGCAGTACTTC. This sequence encodes CASSKTRDSSYEQYF.

This clone was recorded at least ten times. This sequence joins TRBV29-1 and TRBJ2-6; D is undetermined. Trimming took 3 bases from V and 0 from J, leaving 6 bases between them. The CDR3 has 14 amino acids. CDR1 and CDR2 from the germline V gene are SQVTM and ANQGSEA. CDR3: CSVDTHSGANVLTF. Here the CDR3 DNA reads TGCAGCGTTGACACACACTCTGGGGCCAACGTCCTGACTTTC.

This chain links TRBV11-3 with TRBJ1-1, with D possibly being TRBD1 (6 bases). CDR1 is SGHNT and CDR2 is YENEEA in the germline V gene. This CDR3 is built from 16 residues. Trimming took off 4 bases at V and 6 bases at J, with 21 bases between the two ends. The CDR3 sequence is CASSSRGAIARPEAFF. The DNA for the CDR3 is TGTGCCAGCAGCTCCCGGGGGGCCATTGCAAGGCCTGAAGCTTTCTTT. Variable domain in full (rest from reference TRBV11-3 and TRBJ1-1): EAGVVQSPRYKIIEKKQPVAFWCNPISGHNTLYWYLQNLGQGPELLIRYENEEAVDDSQLPKDRFSAERLKGVDSTLKIQPAELGDSAVYLCASSSRGAIARPEAFFGQGTRLTVV.

On this clone itself: The sample has other DNA sequences that encode this CDR3 too. V and J are TRBV9 and TRBJ2-5; 7 nucleotides line up with TRBD1. This CDR3 spans 15 amino acids. Germline lookup yields CDR1 SGDLS and CDR2 YYNGEE. V shed 1 base and J 2 bases; nucleotides not matched to a gene: 5. The CDR3 protein is CASSVLSGGQETQYF. Written as DNA, the CDR3 is TGTGCCAGCAGCGTATTGTCAGGGGGTCAAGAGACCCAGTACTTC.

CDR3 region: CASSGGDMNTEAFF. Here the CDR3 DNA reads TGTGCCAGCAGCGGGGGGGACATGAACACTGAAGCTTTCTTT. The chain has TRBV6-6 and TRBJ1-1, with D possibly being TRBD1 (6 bases). Germline loops: CDR1 MNHNY, CDR2 SVGAGI (reference sequence). The CDR3 sequence is 14 residues long. V lost 6 bases and J lost 0, with 11 bases in between.

V and J are TRBV7-6 and TRBJ2-7; possibly TRBD2 for D (6 bases). The CDR3 runs to 15 residues. Deletions cut 1 base from V and 3 bases from J, with 13 bases between. Germline CDR1 and CDR2: SGHVS and FNYEAQ. CDR3 residues: CASSLEVAEYYEQYF. DNA for the CDR3: TGTGCCAGCAGCTTAGAGGTAGCGGAGTACTACGAGCAGTACTTC.

The CDR3 reads CASSLGGGRADYEQYF. CDR3 sequence (DNA): TGTGCCAGCAGCCTGGGGGGGGGCCGGGCGGACTACGAGCAGTACTTC. The chain is built from TRBV4-2 and TRBJ2-7, with D perhaps TRBD2 (7 bases). This CDR3 comprises 16 residues. Germline V CDR1 and CDR2: LGHNA, YNFKEQ. V was trimmed by 4 bases and J by 3 bases, leaving 19 bases between them.

This sequence joins TRBV7-9 and TRBJ1-5, with TRBD1 matching over 9 bases. CDR3 size: 17 residues. With V trimmed by 2 bases and J by 3 bases, 8 bases remained unmatched. Looked up from germline, CDR1 is SEHNR and CDR2 is FQNEAQ (reference sequence). The CDR3 reads CASSLSYGTGFNQPQHF. CDR3 DNA sequence: TGTGCCAGCAGCTTATCTTACGGGACAGGGTTCAATCAGCCCCAGCATTTT.

This chain uses TRBV5-6 with TRBJ1-2, with TRBD1 matching over 8 bases. This CDR3 has 16 amino acids. Germline CDR1 is SGHDT and CDR2 is YYEEEE. The junction had 7 bases not matched to a gene; V was cut back by 3 bases and J by 0 bases. CDR3 sequence reads: CASSWVDRVTNYGYTF. CDR3 bases: TGTGCCAGCAGCTGGGTGGACAGGGTAACTAACTATGGCTACACCTTC. Full variable domain (remainder filled in from reference TRBV5-6 and TRBJ1-2): DAGVTQSPTHLIKTRGQQVTLRCSPKSGHDTVSWYQQALGQGPQFIFQYYEEEERQRGNFPDRFSGHQFPNYSSELNVNALLLGDSALYLCASSWVDRVTNYGYTFGSGTRLTVV.

The chain uses TRBV5-1 and TRBJ2-1; TRBD1 matches 7 bases. The CDR3 runs 16 residues. The junction had 7 bases not matched to a gene; V was cut back by 2 bases and J by 2 bases. CDR1 is SGHRS and CDR2 is YFSETQ in the germline V gene. CDR3 amino acids: CASSFSRGGAYNEQFF. The CDR3 coding sequence is TGCGCCAGCAGCTTTTCTCGAGGGGGCGCCTACAATGAGCAGTTCTTC. Using reference TRBV5-1 and TRBJ2-1 for the parts outside the CDR3, the full variable domain is KAGVTQTPRYLIKTRGQQVTLSCSPISGHRSVSWYQQTPGQGLQFLFEYFSETQRNKGNFPGRFSGRQFSNSRSEMNVSTLELGDSALYLCASSFSRGGAYNEQFFGPGTRLTVL.

The chain carries TRBV29-1 and TRBJ2-7; 9 bases align to TRBD2. Germline CDR1 is SQVTM and CDR2 is ANQGSEA. This CDR3 comprises 16 residues. J was trimmed by 6 bases and V by 6 bases; bases with no gene match: 18. CDR3 protein: CSVGMVAGVLAPEQYF. The CDR3 DNA reads as TGCAGCGTGGGCATGGTAGCGGGAGTACTCGCGCCCGAGCAGTACTTC.